This T cell receptor beta chain stems from a study of T-cell memory formation after mild COVID-19. Findings and caveats of the study: Memory cells collected pre-infection included some clones that later responded, suggesting cross-reactive memory joined. Proof of SARS-CoV-2 specificity was absent for the second-wave clones that crested on day 37.

Researchers used 5'RACE with constant-segment primers to make TCR alpha and TCR beta cDNA libraries that carry sample barcodes and UMIs. TCRdb fed the 5' RACE reads into MiXCR, producing one record per CDR3 protein. Among about 350,000 distinct CDR3 sequences listed, roughly an eighth were seen once. On this clonotype: Antigen unknown.

Sequencing was done on a sample of PBMCs or a T cell subset sorted from them (not recorded which). The TCR comes from a man younger than 35 who had mild COVID-19 (a few samples of this study predate the infection). Cell type and time point are not known.

CDR3 in amino acids: CASSLALATEAFF. CDR3 in DNA: TGTGCCAGCAGCTTAGCGCTGGCCACTGAAGCTTTCTTT. The chain links TRBV7-6 to TRBJ1-1; D remains unclear. V gave up 0 bases and J gave up 4 bases, with 6 bases separating them. CDR3 length equals 13 residues. Germline V lookup: CDR1 SGHVS, CDR2 FNYEAQ.